This T cell receptor (beta chain) was sequenced for a study of patients and donors after allogeneic stem cell transplantation. A single record per CDR3 protein comes from TCRdb applying MiXCR to the RT-PCR reads. The sample carries about 400,000 distinct CDR3 sequences, 16% recorded once. CDR1 and CDR2 from the germline V gene are SGHTA and FQGNSA. The germline V and J ends were trimmed by 1 base and 5 bases, with 12 bases remaining between them. This CDR3 has 14 residues. The sequencing sample was made of blood, either unsorted or a sorted T cell fraction (not recorded which). This clonotype was sampled from a human donor who was either an allogeneic HSCT recipient or a stem cell or donor lymphocyte infusion donor (not recorded which). It is not recorded whose cells these are; they may come from a transplant donor. V and J are TRBV7-2 and TRBJ2-7; D unresolved. CDR3 residues: CASSLGDRRNEQYF. For the CDR3, the DNA is TGTGCCAGCAGCTTAGGAGACCGCCGCAACGAGCAGTACTTC.